The entry that follows covers one T cell receptor beta chain sequence. Its antigen target is currently unknown. Base qualities are not recorded, but no much larger clone differs from it by a single base. This entry is derived from a study of OX40 agonist ivuxolimab in advanced cancers. Regarding the study in general: Ivuxolimab, which targeted the costimulatory receptor OX40 (CD134), was an agonistic, fully human IgG2 monoclonal antibody. Intravenous ivuxolimab was administered to patients every 2 weeks at six dose levels: 0.01, 0.1, 0.3, 1.5, 3 and 10 mg/kg. Of the approximately 50 dose-escalation patients, hepatocellular carcinoma was present in about 20, melanoma in approximately 15, renal cell carcinoma in 9 and head and neck cancer in 9. In the dose-escalation cohort, 75% to 85% of patients were male, and the mean age was around 65 years with a range of roughly 23 to 79. Prior anti-PD-1, anti-PD-L1 or anti-CTLA-4 therapy was permitted, and approximately 41% of dose-escalation patients had received checkpoint inhibitors. Partial responses occurred in three dose-escalation patients, of whom one had hepatocellular carcinoma and two had cutaneous melanoma. The point of sequencing TCRbeta in the periphery was to test whether ivuxolimab changed TCR sequence diversity and drove clonal T-cell expansion. The paper covers the monotherapy dose-escalation part of the phase I ivuxolimab trial, which included N of about 50 patients. What the research found in general, with its limitations: Clonal expansion of both CD4+ and CD8+ blood T cells was observed from baseline to week 6 at doses 0.1 to 3.0 mg/kg. Low levels of normalized T-cell clonal expansion were also seen in some nonresponding patients. In partial responders in the 0.1-3.0 mg/kg groups, normalized peripheral clonal expansion was found to be among the lowest, especially among CD8+ T cells. After ivuxolimab, more expanded clones were found on average in CD8+ T cells than in CD4+ T cells. The antigen specificity of the clonally expanded peripheral T cells was not determined.

Patients with autoimmune disease history or receiving systemic immunosuppression were excluded from the trial. Peripheral blood for TCR sequencing was collected from all dose cohorts at baseline, on cycle 4 day 1, and on cycle 7 day 1. The samples were drawn from a first-in-human, open-label, multicenter phase I dose-escalation trial of ivuxolimab. Adults with locally advanced or metastatic melanoma, renal cell carcinoma, hepatocellular carcinoma or head and neck squamous cell carcinoma were enrolled in the trial. Before TCR sequencing, CD4+ T cells and CD8+ T cells from peripheral blood were sorted into separate populations. For sequencing of the TCRbeta CDR3 region, genomic DNA was extracted from the sorted cells. TCRbeta CDR3 regions were sequenced using the immunoSEQ Assay. TCRdb mirrors the immuneACCESS table, restricted to in-frame sequences. Some clones are absent from its copies; in checked studies, under half trace to an unresolved V gene, and the reason for the others is unknown. The sample contains around 98,000 clones, 87% of them found a single time. The ten largest account for around 0.52% of the sample.

The clonotype originates from an adult with an advanced solid tumor such as melanoma, head and neck, liver or kidney cancer. The specimen was CD4+ or CD8+ T cells sorted from blood, collected in a trial of the OX40 agonist ivuxolimab.

Here is the DNA: TGTGCCAGCAGCATCGACAGGGTAAACGAGCAGTACTTC. This is translated as CASSIDRVNEQYF. Here the chain combines TRBV7-2 and TRBJ2-7; TRBD1 fits 7 bases in the junction. Measured from the cysteine to the phenylalanine, the CDR3 is 13 residues long. Of the read, only the CDR3 DNA is kept; its 39 bases are in frame from base 1. From V the trimming removes 5 bases and from J it removes 5 bases, while the gene matches leave 6 bases of the junction unaccounted for. CDR1 SGHTA and CDR2 FQGNSA were looked up in the germline V gene.